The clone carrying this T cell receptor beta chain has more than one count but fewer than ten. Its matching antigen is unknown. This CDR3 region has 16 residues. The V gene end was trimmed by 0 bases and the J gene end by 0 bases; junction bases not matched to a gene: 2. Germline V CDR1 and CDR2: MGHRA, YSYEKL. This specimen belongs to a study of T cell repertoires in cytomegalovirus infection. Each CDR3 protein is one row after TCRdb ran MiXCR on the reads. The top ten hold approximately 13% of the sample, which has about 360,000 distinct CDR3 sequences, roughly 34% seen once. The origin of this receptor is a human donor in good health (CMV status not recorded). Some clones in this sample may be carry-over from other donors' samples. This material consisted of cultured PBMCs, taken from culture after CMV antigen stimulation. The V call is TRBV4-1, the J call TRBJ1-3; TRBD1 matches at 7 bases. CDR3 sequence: CASSQDRTGSGNTIYF. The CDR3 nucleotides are TGCGCCAGCAGCCAAGACAGGACAGGCTCTGGAAACACCATATATTTT.